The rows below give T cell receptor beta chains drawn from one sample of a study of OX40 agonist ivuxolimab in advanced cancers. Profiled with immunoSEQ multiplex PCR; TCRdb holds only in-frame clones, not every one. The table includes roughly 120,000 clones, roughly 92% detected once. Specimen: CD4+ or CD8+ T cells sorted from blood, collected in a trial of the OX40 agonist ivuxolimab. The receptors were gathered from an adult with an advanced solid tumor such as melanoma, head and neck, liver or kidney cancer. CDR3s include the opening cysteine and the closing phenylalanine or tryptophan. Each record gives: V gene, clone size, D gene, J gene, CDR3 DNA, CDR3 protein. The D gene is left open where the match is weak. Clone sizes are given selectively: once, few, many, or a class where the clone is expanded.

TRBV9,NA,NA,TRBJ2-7,TGTGCCAGCAGCGGAACCACGCACGAGCAGTACTTC,CASSGTTHEQYF
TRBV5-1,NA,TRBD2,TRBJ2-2,TGCGCCAGCAGCTTGGCAGCGGGAGGGCCTCGTACCGGGGAGCTGTTTTTT,CASSLAAGGPRTGELFF
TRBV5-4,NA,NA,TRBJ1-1,TGTGCCAGCAGCTTGTCCCGGGGGTCTGAAGCTTTCTTT,CASSLSRGSEAFF
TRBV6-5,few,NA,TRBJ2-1,TGTGCCAGCACTGGGACGTTCTACAATGAGCAGTTCTTC,CASTGTFYNEQFF
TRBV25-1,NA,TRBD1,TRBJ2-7,TGTGCCAGCAGGGACAGGGGATACGAGCAGTACTTC,CASRDRGYEQYF
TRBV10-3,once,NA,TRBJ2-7,TGTGCCATCAGTGAGTCGAGTGATGAGCAGTACTTC,CAISESSDEQYF
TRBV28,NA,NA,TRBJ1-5,TGTGCCAGCAGGGGTGTTGAGCCCCAGCATTTT,CASRGVEPQHF
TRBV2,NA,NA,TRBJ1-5,TGTGCCAGCTCCACTGGGGGTGGCAATCAGCCCCAGCATTTT,CASSTGGGNQPQHF
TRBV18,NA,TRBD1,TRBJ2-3,TGTGCCAGCTCACCACTGGGACAGGGCGTAGGAGTTACGCAGTATTTT,CASSPLGQGVGVTQYF
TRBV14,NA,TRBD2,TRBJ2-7,TGTGCCAGCAGCCTAGATTGGACTAGCACCTACGAGCAGTACTTC,CASSLDWTSTYEQYF
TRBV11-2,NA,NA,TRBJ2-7,TGTGCCAGCAGCTTAGATTCTTCCTACGAGCAGTACTTC,CASSLDSSYEQYF
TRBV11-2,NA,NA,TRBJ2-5,TGTGCCAGCAGCGGGGGCCGTGAGACCCAGTACTTC,CASSGGRETQYF
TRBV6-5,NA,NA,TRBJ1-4,TGTGCCAGCAGTGGCCTAGTGGGTGAAAAACTGTTTTTT,CASSGLVGEKLFF
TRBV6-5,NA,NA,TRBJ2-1,TGTGCCAGCAGCTCCCCCCGGGCCGGTAACAATGAGCAGTTCTTC,CASSSPRAGNNEQFF
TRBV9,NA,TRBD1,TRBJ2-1,TGTGCCAGCAGCGTAGGGACAGGGGGCGACTACAATGAGCAGTTCTTC,CASSVGTGGDYNEQFF
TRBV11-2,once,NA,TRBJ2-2,TGTGCCAGCAGCTTCCCGAACACCGGGGAGCTGTTTTTT,CASSFPNTGELFF
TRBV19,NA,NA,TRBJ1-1,TGTGCCAGCGCCCCGAGCTATAACACTGAAGCTTTCTTT,CASAPSYNTEAFF
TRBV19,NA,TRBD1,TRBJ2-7,TGTGCCAGTAGGGACAGGTTTGGATCCTACGAGCAGTACTTC,CASRDRFGSYEQYF
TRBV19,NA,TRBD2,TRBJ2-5,TGTGCCAGTAGTCCACGGACTAGCGGGAGCGAGAGGCAAGAGACCCAGTACTTC,CASSPRTSGSERQETQYF
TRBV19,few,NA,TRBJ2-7,TGTGCCAGTAGTATCATAGACCGCTACGAGCAGTACTTC,CASSIIDRYEQYF
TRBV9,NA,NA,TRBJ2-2,TGTGCCAGCAGCTGGGAGGCTGGCGGGGAGCTGTTTTTT,CASSWEAGGELFF
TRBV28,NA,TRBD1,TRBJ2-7,TGTGCCAGCAGTTCCCCAGACAGGGTGTATGAGCAGTACTTC,CASSSPDRVYEQYF
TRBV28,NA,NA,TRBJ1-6,TGTGCCAGCAGTTCCTCCACGGAAGGATATAATTCACCCCTCCACTTT,CASSSSTEGYNSPLHF
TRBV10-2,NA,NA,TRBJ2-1,TGCGCCAGCAGTGAGTCGAATGAGCAGTTCTTC,CASSESNEQFF
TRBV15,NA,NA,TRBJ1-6,TGTGCCACCAGCAGTAAGAGGCAGGGGTATTCACCCCTCCACTTT,CATSSKRQGYSPLHF
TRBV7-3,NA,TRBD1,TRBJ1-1,TGTGCCAGCAGCTGGGACAGGGAAACCGAAGCTTTCTTT,CASSWDRETEAFF
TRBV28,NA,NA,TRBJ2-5,TGTGCCAGCAGTCCCGGGGGCCCACAAGAGACCCAGTACTTC,CASSPGGPQETQYF
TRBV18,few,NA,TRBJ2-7,TGTGCCAGCTCACCAGGGGGGCGCGAGCAGTACTTC,CASSPGGREQYF
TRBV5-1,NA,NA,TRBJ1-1,TGCGCCAGCACCTTAGACGCAGGGGCTGTCACTGAAGCTTTCTTT,CASTLDAGAVTEAFF
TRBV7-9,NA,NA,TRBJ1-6,TGTGCCAGCAGCTTAGGTAGTTCGGCACCCCTCCACTTT,CASSLGSSAPLHF
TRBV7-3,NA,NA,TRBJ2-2,TGTGCCAGCAGCGCCCCCGGACTCACCGGGGAGCTGTTTTTT,CASSAPGLTGELFF
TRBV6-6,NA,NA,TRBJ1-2,TGTGCCAGCATCGATTTGGGAGTGAACTATGGCTACACCTTC,CASIDLGVNYGYTF
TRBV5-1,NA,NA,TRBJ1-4,TGCGCCAGCAGCTTGGGGGGGTCAAATGAAAAACTGTTTTTT,CASSLGGSNEKLFF
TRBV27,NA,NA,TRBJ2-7,TGTGCCAGCAGTTTCACAGGGGGGGCATACGAGCAGTACTTC,CASSFTGGAYEQYF
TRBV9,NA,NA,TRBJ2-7,TGTGCCAGCAGCGTAGAGGGTAGCAGGGCCTACGAGCAGTACTTC,CASSVEGSRAYEQYF
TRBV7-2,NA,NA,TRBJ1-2,TGTGCCAGCAGCTTAGGACAGCTTCACTATGGCTACACCTTC,CASSLGQLHYGYTF
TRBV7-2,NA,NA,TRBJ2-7,TGTGCCAGCAGCTTCGGGGGTTCCTCCTACGAGCAGTACTTC,CASSFGGSSYEQYF
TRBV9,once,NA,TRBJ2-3,TGTGCCAGCAGCGCCCGGGGGCAGGCGCAGTATTTT,CASSARGQAQYF
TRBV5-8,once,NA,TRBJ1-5,TGTGCCAGCAGCTTACAGAGAGATCAGCCCCAGCATTTT,CASSLQRDQPQHF
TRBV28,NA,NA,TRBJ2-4,TGTGCCAGCAGCCAACAGGGAGCTACCAAAAACATTCAGTACTTC,CASSQQGATKNIQYF
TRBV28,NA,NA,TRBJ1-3,TGTGCCAGCGCGCTCCTCTCTGGAGACTCTGGAAACACCATATATTTT,CASALLSGDSGNTIYF
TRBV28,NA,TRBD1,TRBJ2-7,TGTGCCAGCAGTTTATTTGGGACAGGGGACGTAAACTACGAGCAGTACTTC,CASSLFGTGDVNYEQYF
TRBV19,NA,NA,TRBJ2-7,TGTGCCAGTAGTCAAGACTCGAGCTACGAGCAGTACTTC,CASSQDSSYEQYF
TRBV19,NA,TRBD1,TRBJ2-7,TGTGCCAGTAGTAGGACAGGGCATCCCTACGAGCAGTACTTC,CASSRTGHPYEQYF
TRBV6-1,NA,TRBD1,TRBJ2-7,TGTGCCAGCTCCGAGGGACAGTCAACCTACGAGCAGTACTTC,CASSEGQSTYEQYF
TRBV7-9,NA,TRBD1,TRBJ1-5,TGTGCCAGCAGCCTTGAAGGGGACAGCCGCCTCAATCAGCCCCAGCATTTT,CASSLEGDSRLNQPQHF
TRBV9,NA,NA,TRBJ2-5,TGTGCCAGCAGCGTAGGGCAACAAGAGACCCAGTACTTC,CASSVGQQETQYF
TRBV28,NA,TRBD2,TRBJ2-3,TGTGCCAGCAGTGCCCGGACTAGCGGGATCACAGATACGCAGTATTTT,CASSARTSGITDTQYF
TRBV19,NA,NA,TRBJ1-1,TGTGCCAGTAGTATTAGGGGGAACACTGAAGCTTTCTTT,CASSIRGNTEAFF
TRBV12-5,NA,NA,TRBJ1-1,TGTGCTAGTGGTTTTAAAAGCGGCCGCACTGAAGCTTTCTTT,CASGFKSGRTEAFF
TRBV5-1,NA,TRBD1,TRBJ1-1,TGCGCCAGCAGCATAGCCGGGACAGGGTTCACTGAAGCTTTCTTT,CASSIAGTGFTEAFF
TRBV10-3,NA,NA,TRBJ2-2,TGTGCCATCACTGACCAGAACACCGGGGAGCTGTTTTTT,CAITDQNTGELFF
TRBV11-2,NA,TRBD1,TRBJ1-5,TGTGCCAGCAGCTTGGGGACAGGGGCCAATAGCAATCAGCCCCAGCATTTT,CASSLGTGANSNQPQHF
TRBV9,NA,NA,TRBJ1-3,TGTGCCAGCAGCGTATTGTCAGACTCTGGAAACACCATATATTTT,CASSVLSDSGNTIYF
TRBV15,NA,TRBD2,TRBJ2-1,TGTGCCACCAGCGGAAGATTCAGGACTAGCGGGAGGAGTGAGCAGTTCTTC,CATSGRFRTSGRSEQFF
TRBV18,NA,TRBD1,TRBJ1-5,TGTGCCAGCTCCCTAAACCGCCAGGGGGGCGCCGGTAGCAATCAGCCCCAGCATTTT,CASSLNRQGGAGSNQPQHF
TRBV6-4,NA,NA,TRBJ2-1,TGTGCCAGCAGTGACCGGTTAGTGCGTCAGGGCAATGAGCAGTTCTTC,CASSDRLVRQGNEQFF